The T cell receptor (beta chain) described here comes from a study of T cell clonality in common variable immunodeficiency (dated by TCRdb to between 2015 and 2017). Predominantly Caucasian heritage was noted among both the CVID patients and the healthy controls. Heparinized peripheral whole blood samples of roughly 5 to 8.5 ml were obtained from each donor. Genomic DNA from adults with common variable immune deficiency (CVID) and from healthy adult controls was the source for sequencing TCRbeta CDR3 repertoires. There were around 22 healthy adult volunteers in the control group (12 female and some ten male), ranging in age from 23 to 66 years, with a mean age of roughly 35. Diluted blood was density-centrifuged over Hypaque 1077 or Ficoll-Paque to isolate peripheral blood mononuclear cells. Genomic DNA was extracted from unsorted mononuclear cells by Qiagen column purification or by a centrifugation-based method.

This clone was observed many times. This clone's antigen is unknown. CVID samples and control samples contributed equivalent amounts of genomic DNA as sequencing input. For every sample, a 60 bp segment covering the rearranged TCRbeta CDR3 region was amplified and then sequenced. The immunoSEQ assay, a bias-corrected multiplex PCR combined with high-throughput sequencing, was used for TCRbeta amplification. In the original analysis: Every unique nucleotide sequence was considered a clone and was annotated with V, D and J genes, copy number and frequency. Sequences were labeled productive if in frame, and non-productive if out of frame or containing stop codons. Clonality was calculated from Shannon's entropy as previously described. The predicted amino acid sequences of productive clones were used to derive mean CDR3 Kyte-Doolittle hydropathy. Scaled V gene usage was hierarchically clustered using Manhattan distance and complete linkage with the R hclust function. Clone sharing by CDR3 amino acid sequence was assessed by resampling 12 repertoires per group over 100 rounds. Repertoires were searched for approximately 77 published EBV-specific and a few hundred published CMV-specific TCRbeta sequences. A couple of CVID samples that yielded fewer than 10,000 sequences were excluded from the analysis, so approximately 40 CVID repertoires were retained. Held by TCRdb, this immuneACCESS table contains in-frame sequences only and omits some clones. Under half of the omission traces to an unresolved V gene where checked; the cause of the rest is unknown. The V and J calls and clone size are taken from that table; D and trimming were inferred from the DNA. The table shows about 31,000 clones here, with no singletons. Together, the top ten hold about 3.8% of the sample.

General study outcomes and caveats: The authors noted that sequencing repertoires of T cell subpopulations would be needed to clarify what caused the increased clonality in CVID. Differences among patients in the CVID cohort limited the correlations between repertoire features and clinical complications. Even though DNA input was equal, the average per sample came to 65,000 to 85,000 unique sequences for controls compared with 25,000 to 35,000 for CVID samples. Increased TCRbeta clonality was found in CVID subjects compared with healthy controls (t-test p = 0.018), with the increase being most characteristic of about a third of subjects. Fewer deletions and N-nucleotide insertions were reportedly observed in CVID TCRbeta sequences, and highly modified clones with 13 or more V deletions were reportedly absent from CVID TCRbeta sequences. CVID subjects shared fewer TCRbeta clones with each other than healthy controls did (p < 0.0001).

The sequence was collected from a person aged 18-70 years in good health. Sample: peripheral blood mononuclear cells.

The CDR3 protein sequence reads: CASSLAGTSGGEETQYF. The sequenced part of the CDR3 DNA is TGTGCCAGCAGCTTAGCCGGGACTAGCGGGGGTGAGGAGACC. The rearranged segments are TRBV7-6 and TRBJ2-5; the junction holds 14 bases that match TRBD2. The CDR3 end is not reached by the read, which stops 3 residues before it; the germline J gene fills it in. V is pruned by 0 bases and J by 5 bases, leaving 5 bases of the junction without a gene match. The CDR3 holds 17 amino acids from the cysteine to the phenylalanine. The DNA covers only part of the CDR3, 42 bases in frame from base 1. From the germline V gene, CDR1 is SGHVS and CDR2 is FNYEAQ.